Below, one T cell receptor (beta chain) is given with its context. What it binds is unknown. V lost 6 bases and J 0 bases, leaving 16 bases between the germline ends. CDR3 length: 15 residues. In germline, CDR1 is SGHKS, CDR2 YYEKEE (reference sequence). This specimen comes from a study of T-cell reconstitution after alpha-beta-depleted transplantation in children. Study-wide points: Several hundred expanded graft clones reportedly were the source of alpha-beta T cells about two months after transplant.

Unique molecular identifiers were incorporated into the prepared TCRbeta library. TCRdb passed the PCR reads through MiXCR, listing each CDR3 protein once. The table includes around 440,000 distinct CDR3 sequences, roughly 17% detected once. The sample consisted of PBMCs, mostly from graft donor cells, taken 360 days after TCRalphabeta/CD19-depleted stem cell transplant. The chain combines TRBV5-5 with TRBJ2-7; D may match TRBD1 or TRBD2 (5 bases each). This receptor was identified in a boy under two years old who had a stem cell transplant for Wiskott-Aldrich syndrome, so the T cells may come from the graft donor. The CDR3 region is CASTPTGAVSYEQYF. The DNA for the CDR3 is TGTGCCAGCACCCCAACCGGGGCGGTCTCCTACGAGCAGTACTTC.